The 6 T cell receptor beta chains below all came from one sample that was sequenced in a study of ipilimumab plus nivolumab after autologous stem cell transplantation. Clones were read by immunoSEQ multiplex PCR, and TCRdb kept only the in-frame ones, dropping some. Of approximately 18,000 clones in the sample, 81% are singletons; the top ten hold 6% to 7%. Sample: PBMCs, taken in a trial of ipilimumab plus nivolumab as post-transplant consolidation. These receptors all stem from a male donor with diffuse large B-cell lymphoma.

This chain links TRBV5-8 with TRBJ1-5; D is unclear. This CDR3 spans 14 amino acids. Trimming took 7 bases from V and 2 from J, leaving 13 bases between them. Germline V CDR1 and CDR2: SGHTS, YDEGEE. CDR3 in amino acids: CASANLPGNQPQHF. The CDR3 DNA reads TGTGCCAGCGCCAACCTCCCGGGCAATCAGCCCCAGCATTTT.

The CDR3 DNA reads as TGTGCCAGCAGCGCGGTCCGGGGAGAGGGTGAGCAGTTCTTC. Translation: CASSAVRGEGEQFF. The gene calls are TRBV2 and TRBJ2-1; maybe TRBD2 (5 bases). V gave up 6 bases and J gave up 9 bases, with 18 bases separating them. The CDR3 loop spans 14 amino acids. Germline CDR1 and CDR2: SNHLY and FYNNEI.

This sequence joins TRBV5-6 and TRBJ2-2; TRBD1 aligns across 7 bases. Germline V gives CDR1 SGHDT, CDR2 YYEEEE. CDR3 length equals 13 residues. V gave up 4 bases and J gave up 7 bases; unmatched junction bases: 4. The CDR3 region is CASSPDRVGELFF. The CDR3 DNA follows: TGTGCCAGCAGCCCCGACAGGGTCGGGGAGCTGTTTTTT. Drawing the rest from reference TRBV5-6 and TRBJ2-2, the complete variable domain is DAGVTQSPTHLIKTRGQQVTLRCSPKSGHDTVSWYQQALGQGPQFIFQYYEEEERQRGNFPDRFSGHQFPNYSSELNVNALLLGDSALYLCASSPDRVGELFFGEGSRLTVL.

This clone was seen more than once but under ten times. The chain combines TRBV7-9 with TRBJ2-3, with unresolved D. Germline V gives CDR1 SEHNR, CDR2 FQNEAQ (reference sequence). The CDR3 spans 12 residues. V lost 4 bases, J lost 2 bases, and 4 bases lay in between. The chain's CDR3 is CASSSYTDTQYF. The CDR3 region has the DNA TGTGCCAGCAGCTCTTACACAGATACGCAGTATTTT. The full variable domain, with the rest looked up from reference TRBV7-9 and TRBJ2-3, is DTGVSQNPRHKITKRGQNVTFRCDPISEHNRLYWYRQTLGQGPEFLTYFQNEAQLEKSRLLSDRFSAERPKGSFSTLEIQRTEQGDSAMYLCASSSYTDTQYFGPGTRLTVL.

The chain links TRBV5-4 to TRBJ1-5; the D gene is possibly TRBD1 (5 bases). V was pared by 4 bases and J by 4 bases, with 12 bases between. Germline V gives CDR1 SGHNT, CDR2 YYREEE (reference sequence). This CDR3 region has 14 residues. The DNA for the CDR3 is TGTGCCAGCAGCAGGGGCGGCGGAAATCAGCCCCAGCATTTT. It codes for CASSRGGGNQPQHF.

This sequence joins TRBV7-2 and TRBJ2-2; D unclear. Between the trimmed V and J ends, which lost 5 bases and 3 bases, there was a span of 10 bases. The CDR3 loop spans 14 amino acids. Germline assignment: CDR1 SGHTA and CDR2 FQGNSA. CDR3 residues: CASSPRQDTGELFF. In nucleotides, the CDR3 is TGTGCCAGCAGCCCCCGGCAAGACACCGGGGAGCTGTTTTTT.